This T cell receptor (beta chain) was identified in a study of blood T cell repertoires in COVID-19. Study details: In each case, the material was cDNA or gDNA derived from T cells, B-cell-depleted T cells, or PBMCs.

Only one count was recorded for this clone. CDR1 MNHNS and CDR2 SASEGT come from the germline V gene. The CDR3 is made up of 13 amino acids. Trimming removed 0 bases from V and 4 bases from J, with 4 bases in between. In the original analysis: Amplification with reference gene primers provided the estimates of nucleated cell counts. The repertoire was sequenced with immunoSEQ multiplex PCR; TCRdb's copy has only in-frame clones and lacks some. V and J calls and clone size follow that table, whereas D and trimming were derived from the DNA. The table records fewer than 300,000 clones, roughly 79% of them present only once.

This clonotype was obtained from a woman in her sixties with active or convalescent COVID-19. This chain joins TRBV6-1 and TRBJ1-3; no reliable D call. Sequenced sample: peripheral blood. CDR3 nucleotide sequence: TGTGCCAGCAGTGAAGCCCCAGGAAACACCATATATTTT. Its protein product is CASSEAPGNTIYF.